This is a list of T cell receptor beta chains from one sample in a study of graft-versus-host responses after intestinal transplantation. Some clones are missing from TCRdb's copy, which holds only in-frame ones; the method was immunoSEQ multiplex PCR. The sample contains some 120,000 clones, less than 95% of which appear only once. These receptors have no identified antigens. This material consisted of unstimulated CD4+ T cells sorted from spleen or lymph node cells, taken before intestinal transplant. These receptors all come from a human donor who received an intestinal transplant. The CDR3 runs from the conserved cysteine through the conserved F or W. The D gene is left open where the match is weak. Size is omitted from some rows. Given values are once, few, many or a class for expanded clones.

>NA|TRBV14|NA|TRBJ2-6
CASSPHFSGANVLTF
TGTGCCAGCAGCCCCCACTTCTCTGGGGCCAACGTCCTGACTTTC
>NA|TRBV5-1|TRBD1|TRBJ2-3
CASKGQGELSTDTQYF
TGCGCCAGCAAGGGGCAGGGGGAGCTTAGCACAGATACGCAGTATTTT
>NA|TRBV29-1|NA|TRBJ1-2
CSVLDKDGYTF
TGCAGCGTCCTGGACAAAGATGGCTACACCTTC
>NA|TRBV29-1|TRBD1|TRBJ2-7
CSVGIRDRVSYEQYF
TGCAGCGTTGGGATCCGGGACAGAGTCTCCTACGAGCAGTACTTC
>NA|TRBV18|TRBD2|TRBJ2-2
CASSPLLAGVGTGELFF
TGTGCCAGCTCACCACTGCTAGCGGGAGTCGGCACCGGGGAGCTGTTTTTT
>NA|TRBV6-5|TRBD2|TRBJ2-1
CASSRTSGGPRQFF
TGTGCCAGCAGCAGGACTAGCGGGGGGCCCCGACAGTTCTTC
>NA|TRBV4-3|NA|TRBJ1-6
CASSRALDTNSPLHF
TGCGCCAGCAGCCGAGCCCTCGACACGAATTCACCCCTCCACTTT
>NA|TRBV11-2|NA|TRBJ2-3
CASSRDGATTDTQYF
TGTGCCAGCAGTCGCGATGGGGCAACGACAGATACGCAGTATTTT
>NA|TRBV10-1|NA|TRBJ2-1
CASSQTRLGEQFF
TGCGCCAGCTCCCAAACTAGGTTGGGTGAGCAGTTCTTC
>NA|TRBV7-6|NA|TRBJ2-1
CASSLRVGNEQFF
TGTGCCAGCAGCCTCAGGGTAGGCAATGAGCAGTTCTTC
>once|TRBV7-9|NA|TRBJ1-5
CASSRGNQPQHF
TGTGCCAGCAGCCGAGGGAATCAGCCCCAGCATTTT
>NA|TRBV2|NA|TRBJ2-1
CASRGTSYEQFF
TGTGCCAGCAGGGGAACTAGCTATGAGCAGTTCTTC
>NA|TRBV2|NA|TRBJ1-1
CASSGGRKIEAFF
TGTGCCAGCAGCGGGGGGCGCAAAATTGAAGCTTTCTTT
>NA|TRBV10-3|NA|TRBJ2-3
CAISDRSLEDTQYF
TGTGCCATCAGTGACCGGTCCCTGGAGGATACGCAGTATTTT
>NA|TRBV5-1|TRBD2|TRBJ2-5
CASSSTSRETQYF
TGCGCCAGCAGCTCGACTAGCAGGGAGACCCAGTACTTC
>NA|TRBV28|NA|TRBJ1-1
CASSETSAGDTEAFF
TGTGCCAGCAGTGAGACATCTGCCGGGGACACTGAAGCTTTCTTT